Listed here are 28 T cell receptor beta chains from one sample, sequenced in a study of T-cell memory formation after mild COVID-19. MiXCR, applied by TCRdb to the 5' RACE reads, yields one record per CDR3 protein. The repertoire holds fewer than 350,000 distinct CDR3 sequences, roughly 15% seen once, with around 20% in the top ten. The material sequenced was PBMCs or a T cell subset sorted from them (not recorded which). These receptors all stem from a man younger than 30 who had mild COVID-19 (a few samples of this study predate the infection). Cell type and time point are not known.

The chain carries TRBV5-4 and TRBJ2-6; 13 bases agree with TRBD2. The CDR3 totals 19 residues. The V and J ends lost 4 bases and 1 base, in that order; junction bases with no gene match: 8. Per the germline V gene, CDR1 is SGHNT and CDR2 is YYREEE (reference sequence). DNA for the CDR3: TGTGCCAGCAGCCCAGGGGGACTAGCGGGGTTTTCTGGGGCCAACGTCCTGACTTTC. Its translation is CASSPGGLAGFSGANVLTF.

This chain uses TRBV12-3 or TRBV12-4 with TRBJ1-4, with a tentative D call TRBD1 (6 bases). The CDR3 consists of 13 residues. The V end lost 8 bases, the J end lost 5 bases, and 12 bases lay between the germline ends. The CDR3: CASGPDRNEKLFF. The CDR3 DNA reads TGTGCCAGCGGACCCGACAGGAATGAAAAACTGTTTTTT.

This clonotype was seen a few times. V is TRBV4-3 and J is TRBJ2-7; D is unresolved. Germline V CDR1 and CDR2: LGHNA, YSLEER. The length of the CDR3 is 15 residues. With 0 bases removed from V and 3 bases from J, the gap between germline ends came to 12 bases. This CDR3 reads CASSQDENSIYEQYF. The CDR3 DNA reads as TGCGCCAGCAGCCAAGATGAGAACTCTATCTACGAGCAGTACTTC.

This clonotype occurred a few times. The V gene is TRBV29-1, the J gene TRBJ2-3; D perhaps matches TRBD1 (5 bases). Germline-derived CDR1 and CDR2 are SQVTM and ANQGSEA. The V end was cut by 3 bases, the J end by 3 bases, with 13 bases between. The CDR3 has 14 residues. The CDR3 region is CSVDDSISTDTQYF. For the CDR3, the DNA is TGCAGCGTTGACGACAGCATCTCAACAGATACGCAGTATTTT.

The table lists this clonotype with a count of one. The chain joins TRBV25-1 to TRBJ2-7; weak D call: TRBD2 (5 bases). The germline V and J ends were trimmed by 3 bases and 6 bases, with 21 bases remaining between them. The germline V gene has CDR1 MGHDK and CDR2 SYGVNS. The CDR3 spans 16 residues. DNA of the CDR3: TGTGCCAGCAGTGATAGGTCCGGTTCCGGGATGGGCGAGCAGTACTTC. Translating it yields CASSDRSGSGMGEQYF.

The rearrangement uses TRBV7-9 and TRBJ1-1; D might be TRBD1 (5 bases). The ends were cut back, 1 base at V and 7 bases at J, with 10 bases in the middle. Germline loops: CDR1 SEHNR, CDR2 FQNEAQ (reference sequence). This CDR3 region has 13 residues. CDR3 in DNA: TGTGCCAGCAGCTTAGGGCAGGGCAATGAAGCTTTCTTT. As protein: CASSLGQGNEAFF.

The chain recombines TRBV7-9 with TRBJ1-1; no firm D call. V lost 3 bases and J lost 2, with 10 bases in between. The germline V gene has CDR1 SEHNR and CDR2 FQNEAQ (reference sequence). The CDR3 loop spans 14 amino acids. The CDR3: CASSFEQSNTEAFF. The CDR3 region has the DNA TGTGCCAGCAGCTTCGAACAGTCTAACACTGAAGCTTTCTTT.

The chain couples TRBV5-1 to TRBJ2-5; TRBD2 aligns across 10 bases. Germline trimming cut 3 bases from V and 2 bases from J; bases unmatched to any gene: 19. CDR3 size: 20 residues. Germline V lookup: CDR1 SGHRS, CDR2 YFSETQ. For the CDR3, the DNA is TGCGCCAGCAGCTATCCTCCGACAGGACACCTAGCGGGGGATCAAGAGACCCAGTACTTC. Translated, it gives CASSYPPTGHLAGDQETQYF.

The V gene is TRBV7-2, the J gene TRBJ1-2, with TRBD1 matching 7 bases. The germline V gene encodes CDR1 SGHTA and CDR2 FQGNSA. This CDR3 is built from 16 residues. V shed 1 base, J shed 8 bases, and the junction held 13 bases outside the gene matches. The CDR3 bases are TGTGCCAGCAGCTTAGTTCGTACTCAGGGGGGAGTAGGCTACACCTTC. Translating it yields CASSLVRTQGGVGYTF.

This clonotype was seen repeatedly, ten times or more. Here the CDR3 DNA reads TGTGCCAGCAGCTTAGGGAGGCCTTCCTACGAGCAGTACTTC. Residues: CASSLGRPSYEQYF. The rearrangement uses TRBV11-2 and TRBJ2-7; D might be TRBD2 (5 bases). In germline, CDR1 is SGHAT, CDR2 FQNNGV. The CDR3 has 14 residues. Deletions cut 1 base from V and 1 base from J, with 8 bases between.

CDR3 DNA sequence: TGTGCCAGCAGCTTGTGGGCAGATACGCAGTATTTT. Translated, it gives CASSLWADTQYF. This rearrangement joins TRBV5-4 to TRBJ2-3; D is uncertain. The germline V and J ends were trimmed by 1 base and 4 bases, with 4 bases remaining between them. CDR3 length: 12 residues. Germline CDR1 and CDR2: SGHNT and YYREEE (reference sequence).

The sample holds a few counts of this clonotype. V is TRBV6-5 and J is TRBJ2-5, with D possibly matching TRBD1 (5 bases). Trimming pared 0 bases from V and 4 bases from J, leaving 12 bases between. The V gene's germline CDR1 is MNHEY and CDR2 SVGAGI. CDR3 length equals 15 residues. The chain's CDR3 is CASSYSAGWAETQYF. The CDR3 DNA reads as TGTGCCAGCAGTTACTCCGCAGGGTGGGCAGAGACCCAGTACTTC.

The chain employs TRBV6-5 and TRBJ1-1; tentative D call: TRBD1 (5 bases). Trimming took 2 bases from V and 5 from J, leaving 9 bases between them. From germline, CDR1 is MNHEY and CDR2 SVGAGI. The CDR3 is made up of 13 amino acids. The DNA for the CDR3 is TGTGCCAGCAGTTACGGGGGTGTTACTGAAGCTTTCTTT. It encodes CASSYGGVTEAFF.

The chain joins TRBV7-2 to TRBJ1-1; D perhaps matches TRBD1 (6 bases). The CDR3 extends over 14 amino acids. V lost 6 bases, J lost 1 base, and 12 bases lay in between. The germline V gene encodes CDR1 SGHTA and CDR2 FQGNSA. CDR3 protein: CASSPTRGNTEAFF. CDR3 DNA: TGTGCCAGCAGTCCCACCAGGGGGAACACTGAAGCTTTCTTT.

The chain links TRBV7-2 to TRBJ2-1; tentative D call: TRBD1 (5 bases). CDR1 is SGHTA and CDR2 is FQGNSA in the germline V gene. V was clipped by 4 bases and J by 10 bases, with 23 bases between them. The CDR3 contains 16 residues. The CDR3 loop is CASSSVLLFQGREQFF. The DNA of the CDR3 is TGTGCCAGCAGCTCAGTTCTTCTGTTTCAGGGTAGAGAGCAGTTCTTC.

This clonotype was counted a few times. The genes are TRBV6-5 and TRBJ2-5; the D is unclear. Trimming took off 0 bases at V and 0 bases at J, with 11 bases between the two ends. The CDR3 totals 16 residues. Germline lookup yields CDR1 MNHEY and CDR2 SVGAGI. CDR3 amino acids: CASSYSGAADQETQYF. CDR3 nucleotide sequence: TGTGCCAGCAGTTACTCGGGCGCAGCCGACCAAGAGACCCAGTACTTC.

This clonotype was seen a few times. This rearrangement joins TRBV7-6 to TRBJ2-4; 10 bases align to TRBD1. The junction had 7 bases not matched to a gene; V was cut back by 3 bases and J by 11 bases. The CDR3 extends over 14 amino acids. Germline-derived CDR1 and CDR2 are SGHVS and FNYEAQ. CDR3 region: CASSLRQGAGVQYF. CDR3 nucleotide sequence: TGTGCCAGCAGCTTGCGACAGGGGGCTGGGGTTCAGTACTTC.

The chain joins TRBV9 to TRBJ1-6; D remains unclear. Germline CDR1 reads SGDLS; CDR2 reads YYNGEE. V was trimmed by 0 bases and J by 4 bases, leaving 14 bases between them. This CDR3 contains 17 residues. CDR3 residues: CASSVGVGSGYNSPLHF. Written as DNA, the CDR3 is TGTGCCAGCAGCGTAGGAGTGGGGAGCGGTTATAATTCACCCCTCCACTTT.

In nucleotides, the CDR3 is TGTGCCATCACCGACAGTTACAATGAGCAGTTCTTC. Translation gives CAITDSYNEQFF. The chain uses TRBV10-3 and TRBJ2-1; TRBD1 might be the D (5 bases). With 7 bases removed from V and 4 bases from J, the gap between germline ends came to 8 bases. The CDR3 totals 12 residues. Germline lookup yields CDR1 ENHRY and CDR2 SYGVKD.

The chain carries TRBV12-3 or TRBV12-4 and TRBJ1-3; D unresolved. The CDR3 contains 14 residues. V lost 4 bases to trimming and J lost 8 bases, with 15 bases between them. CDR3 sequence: CASSCCGPWDTIYF. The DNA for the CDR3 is TGTGCCAGCAGTTGCTGCGGACCTTGGGACACCATATATTTT.

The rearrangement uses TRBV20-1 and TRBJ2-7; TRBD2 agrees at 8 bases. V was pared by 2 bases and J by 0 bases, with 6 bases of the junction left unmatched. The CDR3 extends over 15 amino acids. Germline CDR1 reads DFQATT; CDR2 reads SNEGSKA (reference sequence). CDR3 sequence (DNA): TGCAGTGCTAGATCGGCGGGGGGTAACTCCTACGAGCAGTACTTC. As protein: CSARSAGGNSYEQYF.

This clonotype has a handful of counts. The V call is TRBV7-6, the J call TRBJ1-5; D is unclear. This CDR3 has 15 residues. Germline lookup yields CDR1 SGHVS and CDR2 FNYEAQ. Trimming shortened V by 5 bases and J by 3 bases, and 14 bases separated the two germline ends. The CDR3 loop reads CASSPGPGVNQPQHF. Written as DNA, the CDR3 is TGTGCCAGCAGCCCGGGCCCTGGGGTCAATCAGCCCCAGCATTTT.

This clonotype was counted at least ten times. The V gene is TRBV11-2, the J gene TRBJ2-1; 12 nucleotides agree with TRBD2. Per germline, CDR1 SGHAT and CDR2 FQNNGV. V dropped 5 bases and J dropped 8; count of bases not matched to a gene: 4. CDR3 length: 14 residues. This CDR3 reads CASSPRTSGDEQFF. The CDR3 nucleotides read TGTGCCAGCAGCCCGCGGACTAGCGGGGATGAGCAGTTCTTC.

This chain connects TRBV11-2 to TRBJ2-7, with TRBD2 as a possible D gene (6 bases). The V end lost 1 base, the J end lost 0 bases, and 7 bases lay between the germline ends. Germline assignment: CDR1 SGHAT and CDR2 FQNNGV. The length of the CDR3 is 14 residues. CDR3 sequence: CASSLVGGSYEQYV. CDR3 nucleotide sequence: TGTGCCAGCAGCTTAGTCGGGGGCTCCTACGAGCAGTACGTC.

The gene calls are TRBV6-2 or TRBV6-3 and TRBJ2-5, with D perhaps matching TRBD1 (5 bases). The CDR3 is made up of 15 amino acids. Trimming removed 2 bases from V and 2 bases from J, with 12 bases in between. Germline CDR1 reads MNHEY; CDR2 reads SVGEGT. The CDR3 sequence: CASSYGPTEQETQYF. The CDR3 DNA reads TGTGCCAGCAGTTACGGACCGACAGAGCAAGAGACCCAGTACTTC.

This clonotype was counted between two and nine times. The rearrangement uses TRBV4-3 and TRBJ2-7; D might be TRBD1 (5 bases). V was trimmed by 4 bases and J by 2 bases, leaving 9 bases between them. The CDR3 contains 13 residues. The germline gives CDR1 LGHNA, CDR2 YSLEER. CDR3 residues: CASSPSGTYEQYF. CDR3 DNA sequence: TGCGCCAGCAGCCCATCAGGGACCTACGAGCAGTACTTC.

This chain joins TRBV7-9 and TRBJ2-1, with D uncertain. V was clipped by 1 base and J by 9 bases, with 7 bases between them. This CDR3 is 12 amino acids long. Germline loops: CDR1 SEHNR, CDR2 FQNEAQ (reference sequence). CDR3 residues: CASSLDWVEQFF. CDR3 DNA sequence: TGTGCCAGCAGCTTAGATTGGGTTGAGCAGTTCTTC.

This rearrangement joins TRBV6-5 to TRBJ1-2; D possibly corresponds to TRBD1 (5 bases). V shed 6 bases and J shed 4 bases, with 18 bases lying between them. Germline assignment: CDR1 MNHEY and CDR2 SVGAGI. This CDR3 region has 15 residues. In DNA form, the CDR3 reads TGTGCCAGCAGCGTCGTTACCGGGACGGTCTATGGCTACACCTTC. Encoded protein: CASSVVTGTVYGYTF.